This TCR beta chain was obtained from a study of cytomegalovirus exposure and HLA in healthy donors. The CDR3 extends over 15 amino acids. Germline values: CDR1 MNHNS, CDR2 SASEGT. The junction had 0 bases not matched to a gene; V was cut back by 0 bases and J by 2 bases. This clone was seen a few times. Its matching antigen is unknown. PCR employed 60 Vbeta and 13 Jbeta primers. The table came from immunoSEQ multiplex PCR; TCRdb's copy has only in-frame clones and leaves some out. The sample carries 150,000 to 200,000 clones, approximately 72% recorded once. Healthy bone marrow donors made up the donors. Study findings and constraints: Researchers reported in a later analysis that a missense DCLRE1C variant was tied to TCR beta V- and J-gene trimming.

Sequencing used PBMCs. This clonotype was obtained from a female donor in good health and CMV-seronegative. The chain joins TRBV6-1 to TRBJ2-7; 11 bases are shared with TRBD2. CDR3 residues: CASSEATSGAYEQYF. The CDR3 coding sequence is TGTGCCAGCAGTGAAGCGACTAGCGGGGCCTACGAGCAGTACTTC.